This TCR beta chain is from a study of T cell clones after liver transplantation. Overall study: Without induction therapy, subjects received standard immunosuppression until 12-24 months post-transplant.

Study outcomes and limitations: Rather than being deleted, graft donor-reactive T cells may have moved into the graft.

Profiling relied on immunoSEQ multiplex PCR, and the TCRdb table lists in-frame clones only, not all of them. The sample records 70,000 or so clones, almost 95% being singletons. With regard to this clone: Antigen: not known.

The sample was CD4+ T cells from blood, taken approximately 26 months after liver transplant. This TCR was recovered from a human patient who received a liver transplant. Among the T cells, some may be from the graft donor.

CDR3 sequence reads: CASGPSYEQYF. DNA of the CDR3: TGTGCCAGCGGGCCGTCCTACGAGCAGTACTTC. The chain is built from TRBV2 and TRBJ2-7; D unresolved. CDR1 is SNHLY and CDR2 is FYNNEI in the germline V gene. This CDR3 is built from 11 residues. V was shortened by 8 bases and J by 1 base, with 6 bases between the two germline ends.